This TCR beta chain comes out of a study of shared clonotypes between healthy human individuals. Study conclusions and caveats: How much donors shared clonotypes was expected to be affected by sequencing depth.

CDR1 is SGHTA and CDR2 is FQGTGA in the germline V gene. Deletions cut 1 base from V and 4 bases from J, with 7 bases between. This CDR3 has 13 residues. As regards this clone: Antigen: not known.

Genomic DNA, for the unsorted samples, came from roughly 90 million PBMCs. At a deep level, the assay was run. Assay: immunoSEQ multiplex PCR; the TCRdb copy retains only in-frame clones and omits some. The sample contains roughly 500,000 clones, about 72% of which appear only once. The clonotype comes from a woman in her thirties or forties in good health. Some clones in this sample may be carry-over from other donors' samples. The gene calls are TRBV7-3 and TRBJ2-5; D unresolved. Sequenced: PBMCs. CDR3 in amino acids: CASSLIPGETQYF. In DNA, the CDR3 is TGTGCCAGCAGCTTAATCCCCGGAGAGACCCAGTACTTC.